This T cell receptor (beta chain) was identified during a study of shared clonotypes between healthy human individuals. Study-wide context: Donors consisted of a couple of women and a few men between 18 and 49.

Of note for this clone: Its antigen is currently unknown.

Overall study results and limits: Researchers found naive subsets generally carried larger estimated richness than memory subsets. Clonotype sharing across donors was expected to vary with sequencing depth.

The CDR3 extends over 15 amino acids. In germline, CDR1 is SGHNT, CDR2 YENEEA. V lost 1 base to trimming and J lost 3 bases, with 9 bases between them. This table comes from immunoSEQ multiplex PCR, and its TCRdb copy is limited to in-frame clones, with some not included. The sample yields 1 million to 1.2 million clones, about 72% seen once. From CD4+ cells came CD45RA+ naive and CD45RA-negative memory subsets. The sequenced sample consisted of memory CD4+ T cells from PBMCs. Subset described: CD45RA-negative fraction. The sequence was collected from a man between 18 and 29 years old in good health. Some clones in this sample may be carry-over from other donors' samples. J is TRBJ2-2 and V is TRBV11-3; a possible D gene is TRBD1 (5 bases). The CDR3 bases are TGTGCCAGCAGCTTAGGAGTAGGGGACACCGGGGAGCTGTTTTTT. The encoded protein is CASSLGVGDTGELFF.